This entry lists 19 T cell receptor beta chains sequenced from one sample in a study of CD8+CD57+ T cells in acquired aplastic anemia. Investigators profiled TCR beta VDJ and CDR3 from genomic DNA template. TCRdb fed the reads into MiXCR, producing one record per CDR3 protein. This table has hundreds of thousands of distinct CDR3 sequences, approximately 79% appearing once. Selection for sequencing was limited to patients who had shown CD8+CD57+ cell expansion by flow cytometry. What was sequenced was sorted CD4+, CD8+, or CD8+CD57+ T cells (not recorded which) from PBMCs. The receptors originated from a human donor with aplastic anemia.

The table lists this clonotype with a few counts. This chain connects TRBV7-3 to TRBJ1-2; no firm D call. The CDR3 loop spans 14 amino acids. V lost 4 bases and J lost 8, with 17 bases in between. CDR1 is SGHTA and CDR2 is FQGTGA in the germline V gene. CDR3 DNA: TGTGCCAGCAGCTCCTACTTGACTGCGCTCGGCTACACCTTC. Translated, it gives CASSSYLTALGYTF.

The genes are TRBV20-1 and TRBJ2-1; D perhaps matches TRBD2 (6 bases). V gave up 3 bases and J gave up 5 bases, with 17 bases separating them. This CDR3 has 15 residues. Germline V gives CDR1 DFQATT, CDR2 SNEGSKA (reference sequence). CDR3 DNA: TGCAGTGCTAGGAAAGCGGGTGGGGATAACAATGAGCAGTTCTTC. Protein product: CSARKAGGDNNEQFF.

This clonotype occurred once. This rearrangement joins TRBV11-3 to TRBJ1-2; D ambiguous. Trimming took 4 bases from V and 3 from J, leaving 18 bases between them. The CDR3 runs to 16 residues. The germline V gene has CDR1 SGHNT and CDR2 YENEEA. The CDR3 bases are TGTGCCAGCAGCTCAGATCACAGAGGCTTGGACTATGGCTACACCTTC. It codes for CASSSDHRGLDYGYTF.

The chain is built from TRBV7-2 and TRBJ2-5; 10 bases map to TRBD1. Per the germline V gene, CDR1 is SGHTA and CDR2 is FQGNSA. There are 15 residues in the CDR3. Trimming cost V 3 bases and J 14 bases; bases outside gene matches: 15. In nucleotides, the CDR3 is TGTGCCAGCAGCTTGACAGGGGGCGCCGGCTATACCTACTACTTC. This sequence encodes CASSLTGGAGYTYYF.

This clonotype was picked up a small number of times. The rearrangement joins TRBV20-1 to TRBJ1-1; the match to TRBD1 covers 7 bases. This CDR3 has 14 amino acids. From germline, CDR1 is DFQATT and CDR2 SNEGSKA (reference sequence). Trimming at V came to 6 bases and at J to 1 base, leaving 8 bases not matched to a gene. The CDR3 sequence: CSANDRAANTEAFF. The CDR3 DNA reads TGCAGTGCCAACGACAGGGCCGCGAACACTGAAGCTTTCTTT.

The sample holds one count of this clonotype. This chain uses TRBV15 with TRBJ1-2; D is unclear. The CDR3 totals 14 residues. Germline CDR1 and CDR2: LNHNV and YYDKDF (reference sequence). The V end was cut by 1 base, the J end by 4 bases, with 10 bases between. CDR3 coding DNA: TGTGCCACCAGCAGAGGGACGCACGGCTATGGCTACACCTTC. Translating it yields CATSRGTHGYGYTF.

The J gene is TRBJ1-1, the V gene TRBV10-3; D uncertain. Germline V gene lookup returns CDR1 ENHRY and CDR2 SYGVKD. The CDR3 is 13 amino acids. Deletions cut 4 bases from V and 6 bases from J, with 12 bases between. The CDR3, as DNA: TGTGCCATCAGTGTACGGACGGAAGCTGAAGCTTTCTTT. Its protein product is CAISVRTEAEAFF.

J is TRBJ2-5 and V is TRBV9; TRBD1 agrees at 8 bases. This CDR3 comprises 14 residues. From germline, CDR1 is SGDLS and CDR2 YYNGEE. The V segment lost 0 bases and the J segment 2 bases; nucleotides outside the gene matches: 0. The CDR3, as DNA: TGTGCCAGCAGCGTAGACAGGGGGCAAGAGACCCAGTACTTC. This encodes CASSVDRGQETQYF. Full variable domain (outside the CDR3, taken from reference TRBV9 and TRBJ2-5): DSGVTQTPKHLITATGQRVTLRCSPRSGDLSVYWYQQSLDQGLQFLIQYYNGEERAKGNILERFSAQQFPDLHSELNLSSLELGDSALYFCASSVDRGQETQYFGPGTRLLVL.

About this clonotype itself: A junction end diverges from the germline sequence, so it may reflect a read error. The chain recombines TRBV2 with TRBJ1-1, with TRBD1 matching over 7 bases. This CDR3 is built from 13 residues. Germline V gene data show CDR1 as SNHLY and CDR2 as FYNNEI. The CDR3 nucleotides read TGTGCCAGCAGGACGGACAGGAACACTGAAGCTTTTTTT. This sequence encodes CASRTDRNTEAFF.

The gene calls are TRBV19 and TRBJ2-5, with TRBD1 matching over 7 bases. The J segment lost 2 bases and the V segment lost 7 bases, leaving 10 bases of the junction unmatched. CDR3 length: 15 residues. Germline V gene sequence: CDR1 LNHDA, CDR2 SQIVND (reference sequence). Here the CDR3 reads CASTIGTAVQETQYF. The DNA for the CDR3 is TGTGCCAGTACTATCGGGACAGCCGTACAAGAGACCCAGTACTTC.

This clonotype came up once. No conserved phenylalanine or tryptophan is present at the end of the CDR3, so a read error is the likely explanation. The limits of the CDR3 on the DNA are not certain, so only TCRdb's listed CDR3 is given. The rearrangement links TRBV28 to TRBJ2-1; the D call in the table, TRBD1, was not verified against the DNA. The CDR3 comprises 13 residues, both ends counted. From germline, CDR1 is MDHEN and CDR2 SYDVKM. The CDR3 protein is CASTLPRATILFG.

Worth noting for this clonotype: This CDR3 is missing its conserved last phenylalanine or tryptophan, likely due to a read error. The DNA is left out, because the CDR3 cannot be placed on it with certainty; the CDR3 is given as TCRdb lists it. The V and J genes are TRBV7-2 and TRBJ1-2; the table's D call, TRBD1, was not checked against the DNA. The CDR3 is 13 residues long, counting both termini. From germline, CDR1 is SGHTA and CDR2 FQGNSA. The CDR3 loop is CASSNGQGTQDTQ.

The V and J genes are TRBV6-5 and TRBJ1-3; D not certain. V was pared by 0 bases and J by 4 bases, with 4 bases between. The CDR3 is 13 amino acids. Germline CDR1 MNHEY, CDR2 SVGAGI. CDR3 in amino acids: CASSYSTGNTIYF. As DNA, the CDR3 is TGTGCCAGCAGTTACTCGACAGGAAACACCATATATTTT.

CDR3 sequence: CASSFTLAGGRRYEQYV. The CDR3 nucleotides read TGTGCCAGCAGCTTTACTCTCGCGGGAGGGCGACGGTACGAGCAGTACGTC. This chain uses TRBV5-1 with TRBJ2-7; 9 nucleotides agree with TRBD2. CDR1 is SGHRS and CDR2 is YFSETQ in the germline V gene. The CDR3 is made up of 17 amino acids.

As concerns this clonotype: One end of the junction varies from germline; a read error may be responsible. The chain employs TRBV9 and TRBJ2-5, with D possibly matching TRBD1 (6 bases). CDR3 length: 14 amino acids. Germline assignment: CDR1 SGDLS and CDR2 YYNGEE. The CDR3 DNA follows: TGTGCCAGCAGCGGGTGCTGGACAGATAACACCGGGGACTTC. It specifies CASSGCWTDNTGDF.

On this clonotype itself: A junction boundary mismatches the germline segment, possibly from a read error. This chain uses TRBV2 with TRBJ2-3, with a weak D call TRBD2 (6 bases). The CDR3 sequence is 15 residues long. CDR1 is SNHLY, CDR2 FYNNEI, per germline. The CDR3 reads CASSARVGPAPAGYF. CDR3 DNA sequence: TGTGCCAGCAGTGCCCGGGTGGGCCCTGCCCCCGCGGGGTATTTC.

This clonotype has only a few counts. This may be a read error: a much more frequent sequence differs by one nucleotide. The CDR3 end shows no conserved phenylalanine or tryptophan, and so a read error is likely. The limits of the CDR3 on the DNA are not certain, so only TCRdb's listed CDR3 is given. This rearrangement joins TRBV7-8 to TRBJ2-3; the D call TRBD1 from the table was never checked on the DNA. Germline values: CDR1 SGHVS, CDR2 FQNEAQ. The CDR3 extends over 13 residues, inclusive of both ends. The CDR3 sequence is CASSGGDRQGGNT.

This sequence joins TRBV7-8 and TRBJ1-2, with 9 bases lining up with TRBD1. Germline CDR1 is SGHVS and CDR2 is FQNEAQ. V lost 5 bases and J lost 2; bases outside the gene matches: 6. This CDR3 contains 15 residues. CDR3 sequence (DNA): TGTGCCAGCAGCGCACAGGGGGCGGTCAACTATGGCTACACCTTC. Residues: CASSAQGAVNYGYTF.

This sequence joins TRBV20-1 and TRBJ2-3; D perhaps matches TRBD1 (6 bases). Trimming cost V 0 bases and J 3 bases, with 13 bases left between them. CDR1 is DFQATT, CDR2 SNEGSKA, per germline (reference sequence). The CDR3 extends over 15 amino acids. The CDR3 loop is CSARDGQGWTDTQYF. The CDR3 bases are TGCAGTGCTAGAGATGGTCAGGGGTGGACAGATACGCAGTATTTT.